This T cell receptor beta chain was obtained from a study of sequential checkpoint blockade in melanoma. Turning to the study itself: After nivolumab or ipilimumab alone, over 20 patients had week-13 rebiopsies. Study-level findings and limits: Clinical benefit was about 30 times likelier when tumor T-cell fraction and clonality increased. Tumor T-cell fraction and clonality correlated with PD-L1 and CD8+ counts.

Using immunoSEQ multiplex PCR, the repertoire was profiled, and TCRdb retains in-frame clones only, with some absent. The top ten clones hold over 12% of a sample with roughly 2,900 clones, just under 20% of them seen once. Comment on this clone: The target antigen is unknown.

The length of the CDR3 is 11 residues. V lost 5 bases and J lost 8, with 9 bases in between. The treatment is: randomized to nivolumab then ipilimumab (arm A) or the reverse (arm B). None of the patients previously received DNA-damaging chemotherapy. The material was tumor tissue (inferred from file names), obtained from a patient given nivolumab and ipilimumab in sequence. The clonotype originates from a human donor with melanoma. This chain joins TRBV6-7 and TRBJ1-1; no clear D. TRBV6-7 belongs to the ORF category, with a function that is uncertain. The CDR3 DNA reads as TGTGCCAGCAGTGAATGGCAGGAAGCTTTCTTT. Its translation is CASSEWQEAFF.